This T cell receptor beta chain stems from a study of cytomegalovirus exposure and HLA in healthy donors. Whole-study results and caveats: Productive status was seen about 90% or about 30% of the time for most TCR beta V segments in an earlier analysis.

J gave up 1 base and V 1 base, and 6 bases lay outside the gene matches. The CDR3 sequence is 17 residues long. Germline CDR1 is SGHRS and CDR2 is YFSETQ. Primers: 60 Vbeta forward and 13 Jbeta reverse. TCRdb keeps only in-frame clones here, not all; method: immunoSEQ multiplex PCR. The profile shows about 150,000 clones, approximately 61% of them singletons. About this clone itself: Its target is unknown.

The genes are TRBV5-1 and TRBJ2-1; the match to TRBD2 covers 9 bases. The sequenced sample was PBMCs. This clonotype was obtained from a human donor in good health. Here the CDR3 reads CASSLSAGGPSYNEQFF. The CDR3 bases are TGCGCCAGCAGCTTGTCTGCGGGAGGGCCGTCCTACAATGAGCAGTTCTTC.